This TCR beta chain is drawn from a study of blood T cell repertoires in COVID-19. Original processing methods: Using reference gene primer amplification, nucleated cell counts were estimated. The table came from immunoSEQ multiplex PCR; TCRdb's copy has only in-frame clones and leaves some out. V, J and clone size reflect that table, while D and trimming were determined from the DNA. Of 250,000 to 350,000 clones in the sample, around 90% were seen once. The source of this sequence is a woman aged 45 to 65 with COVID-19, enrolled during active disease. Sequenced material: peripheral blood.

Here the CDR3 DNA reads TGTGCCAGCAGCCAAAACAGGGGGCTCTACGAGCAGTACTTC. Its protein is CASSQNRGLYEQYF. The chain has TRBV3-1 (or the pseudogene TRBV3-2) and TRBJ2-7, with TRBD1 identical over 9 bases. J gave up 3 bases and V 2 bases, and 2 bases lay outside the gene matches. The CDR3 consists of 14 residues. CDR1 LGHDT and CDR2 YNNKEL come from the germline V gene (reference sequence).